The 21 T cell receptor beta chains listed next were all sequenced from one sample in a study of cytotoxic CD8 clonotypes in ibrutinib-treated CLL. TCRdb's table, derived via immunoSEQ multiplex PCR, lists solely in-frame clones and lacks some. The repertoire consists of about 300,000 clones, with 60% to 80% occurring once and the leading ten covering approximately 5.6%. The source material was PBMCs, sampled at disease progression, from a patient treated with ibrutinib. The receptors derive from a human donor with chronic lymphocytic leukemia.

V is TRBV5-1 and J is TRBJ1-6, with TRBD1 as a possible D gene (5 bases). The CDR3 spans 13 residues. Trimming removed 0 bases at V and 12 bases at J, with 10 bases between. Germline V gives CDR1 SGHRS, CDR2 YFSETQ. CDR3 amino acids: CASSLVLGGPLHF. CDR3 nucleotides: TGCGCCAGCAGCTTGGTTCTGGGGGGACCCCTCCACTTT.

This clone was seen repeatedly, ten times or more. V and J are TRBV29-1 and TRBJ2-2; D tentatively reads TRBD1 or TRBD2 (6 bases each). This CDR3 spans 15 amino acids. The germline V and J ends were trimmed by 4 bases and 0 bases, with 12 bases remaining between them. Germline lookup yields CDR1 SQVTM and CDR2 ANQGSEA. The DNA of the CDR3 is TGCAGCGTTGGAGTCGGGGGCGCGAACACCGGGGAGCTGTTTTTT. This sequence encodes CSVGVGGANTGELFF.

CDR3 in DNA: TGTGCCAGCAGCCAGGGACTAGCGGGAGTAGAAGAGACCCAGTACTTC. The encoded protein is CASSQGLAGVEETQYF. The chain uses TRBV5-6 and TRBJ2-5; 14 positions agree with TRBD2. Germline loops: CDR1 SGHDT, CDR2 YYEEEE. This CDR3 region has 16 residues. V shed 4 bases, J shed 3 bases, and the junction held 5 bases outside the gene matches.

This clone has only a few counts. This chain uses TRBV5-1 with TRBJ2-7, with 7 bases fitting TRBD2. Germline trimming cut 0 bases from V and 2 bases from J; bases unmatched to any gene: 5. Germline V gene sequence: CDR1 SGHRS, CDR2 YFSETQ. CDR3 length: 15 amino acids. In DNA form, the CDR3 reads TGCGCCAGCAGCTTGGAGGGCGGGAGTCCCTACGAGCAGTACTTC. This codes for CASSLEGGSPYEQYF.

The chain has TRBV5-1 and TRBJ2-7; perhaps TRBD2 as D (6 bases). The V gene lost 4 bases and the J gene lost 2 bases, with 10 bases spanning the gap. The germline CDR1 and CDR2 sequences are SGHRS and YFSETQ. This CDR3 region has 13 residues. This CDR3 reads CASSRDSTYEQYF. CDR3 bases: TGCGCCAGCAGCAGGGACTCAACCTACGAGCAGTACTTC.

CDR3 loop: CASSTTWVSVTEAFF. For the CDR3, the DNA is TGTGCCAGCAGTACAACGTGGGTCTCGGTCACTGAAGCTTTCTTT. V is TRBV27 and J is TRBJ1-1; D is undetermined. The CDR3 spans 15 residues. Deletions cut 5 bases from V and 4 bases from J, with 17 bases between. Germline CDR1 is MNHEY and CDR2 is SMNVEV (reference sequence).

This clone was seen a handful of times. The chain uses TRBV4-1 and TRBJ1-6; weak D call: TRBD1 (6 bases). Trimming took off 6 bases at V and 7 bases at J, with 16 bases between the two ends. CDR1 is MGHRA, CDR2 YSYEKL, per germline. CDR3 length: 15 amino acids. CDR3 loop: CASRVVGQANSPLHF. Here the CDR3 DNA reads TGCGCCAGCAGAGTAGTGGGACAAGCGAATTCACCCCTCCACTTT.

V gene TRBV7-9 combines with J gene TRBJ2-3, with a tentative D call TRBD1 (5 bases). This CDR3 contains 17 residues. The germline V gene encodes CDR1 SEHNR and CDR2 FQNEAQ (reference sequence). Trimming removed 1 base from V and 4 bases from J, with 18 bases in between. The CDR3: CASSLERQGYFADTQYF. CDR3 coding DNA: TGTGCCAGCAGCTTAGAGCGTCAGGGTTACTTCGCAGATACGCAGTATTTT. The whole variable domain, filled in from reference TRBV7-9 and TRBJ2-3, reads DTGVSQNPRHKITKRGQNVTFRCDPISEHNRLYWYRQTLGQGPEFLTYFQNEAQLEKSRLLSDRFSAERPKGSFSTLEIQRTEQGDSAMYLCASSLERQGYFADTQYFGPGTRLTVL.

The V call is TRBV9, the J call TRBJ2-2, with D tentatively TRBD1 (6 bases). The V gene's germline CDR1 is SGDLS and CDR2 YYNGEE. This CDR3 is built from 17 residues. The V and J ends lost 2 bases and 0 bases respectively, with 14 bases between them. In DNA form, the CDR3 reads TGTGCCAGCAGCGTCCTAGCCGGGACACCGAACACCGGGGAGCTGTTTTTT. It is translated as CASSVLAGTPNTGELFF.

The chain joins TRBV11-3 to TRBJ2-1; 13 bases align to TRBD2. Losses at the gene ends were 3 bases for V and 9 bases for J; bases not matched to a gene: 5. Germline lookup yields CDR1 SGHNT and CDR2 YENEEA. The CDR3 consists of 15 residues. DNA of the CDR3: TGTGCCAGCAGCTTGAGACTAGCGGGAGGAGGTGAGCAGTTCTTC. It is translated as CASSLRLAGGGEQFF.

This clone showed up just a few times. The chain uses TRBV11-3 and TRBJ2-2, with 8 bases fitting TRBD1. J gave up 0 bases and V 4 bases, and 4 bases lay outside the gene matches. Germline assignment: CDR1 SGHNT and CDR2 YENEEA. This CDR3 spans 16 amino acids. For the CDR3, the DNA is TGTGCCAGCAGCTCCTGGACAGGGACGAACACCGGGGAGCTGTTTTTT. Translation: CASSSWTGTNTGELFF.

This clone was seen a handful of times. J is TRBJ1-6 and V is TRBV27; 9 positions agree with TRBD1. V shed 0 bases, J shed 7 bases, and the junction held 10 bases outside the gene matches. CDR3 length: 18 amino acids. CDR1 and CDR2 (germline): MNHEY, SMNVEV (reference sequence). Written as DNA, the CDR3 is TGTGCCAGCAGTTTATCGTTCTACGGGACAGGGAGGAATTCACCCCTCCACTTT. Its protein is CASSLSFYGTGRNSPLHF.

The V call is TRBV18, the J call TRBJ1-1; D ambiguous. V lost 2 bases to trimming and J lost 10 bases, with 14 bases between them. Germline CDR1 is KGHSH and CDR2 is LQKENI. This CDR3 comprises 13 residues. CDR3 protein: CASSPSLDAGAFF. The CDR3 nucleotides read TGTGCCAGCTCACCATCGTTAGACGCCGGAGCTTTCTTT.

This clone was seen a few times. The CDR3 does not close with the conserved phenylalanine or tryptophan, likely indicating a read error. The DNA is left out, because the CDR3 cannot be placed on it with certainty; the CDR3 is given as TCRdb lists it. The chain couples TRBV11-2 to TRBJ2-7; TRBD1, the D gene given by the table, was not confirmed from the DNA. Germline V lookup: CDR1 SGHAT, CDR2 FQNNGV. The CDR3 region is 12 residues in length, termini included. The CDR3 is CASSLGGTETHL.

This chain uses TRBV29-1 with TRBJ2-7, with 7 bases aligning to TRBD1. CDR3 length: 13 amino acids. Germline V CDR1 and CDR2: SQVTM, ANQGSEA. V lost 2 bases, J lost 3 bases, and 4 bases stayed unmatched. The CDR3 region is CSVESGQNYEQYF. CDR3 bases: TGCAGCGTTGAATCGGGACAGAACTACGAGCAGTACTTC.

The chain joins TRBV18 to TRBJ2-1, with 9 bases matching TRBD1. The germline V gene has CDR1 KGHSH and CDR2 LQKENI. The CDR3 totals 16 residues. V was pared by 1 base and J by 8 bases, with 9 bases of the junction left unmatched. The CDR3 here is CASSPLRTGDFDEQFF. CDR3 nucleotides: TGTGCCAGCTCACCACTGCGGACAGGGGACTTCGATGAGCAGTTCTTC.

This chain uses TRBV19 with TRBJ1-5; possibly TRBD1 for D (5 bases). V shed 4 bases and J shed 0 bases, with 10 bases lying between them. This CDR3 region has 15 residues. Per the germline V gene, CDR1 is LNHDA and CDR2 is SQIVND (reference sequence). The CDR3 here is CASSRTFYSNQPQHF. The CDR3, as DNA: TGTGCCAGTAGTAGGACATTTTATAGCAATCAGCCCCAGCATTTT. The full variable domain, with the rest looked up from reference TRBV19 and TRBJ1-5, is DGGITQSPKYLFRKEGQNVTLSCEQNLNHDAMYWYRQDPGQGLRLIYYSQIVNDFQKGDIAEGYSVSREKKESFPLTVTSAQKNPTAFYLCASSRTFYSNQPQHFGDGTRLSIL.

V usage is TRBV2 and J usage is TRBJ2-5; D remains ambiguous. The CDR3 has 12 amino acids. Germline CDR1 and CDR2: SNHLY and FYNNEI. Between the trimmed V and J ends, which lost 6 bases and 5 bases, there was a span of 10 bases. In DNA, the CDR3 is TGTGCCAGCAGACAAGGTGGGGAGACCCAGTACTTC. This encodes CASRQGGETQYF.

The CDR3 here is CASSLAPPSTDTQYF. In nucleotides, the CDR3 is TGTGCCAGCAGCTTGGCGCCCCCAAGCACAGATACGCAGTATTTT. The V call is TRBV11-1, the J call TRBJ2-3, with D uncertain. Germline V gene data show CDR1 as SGHAT and CDR2 as FQDESV (reference sequence). V was cut by 3 bases and J by 0 bases, with 10 bases left in between. CDR3 length: 15 residues.

The chain carries TRBV6-5 and TRBJ1-2, with 7 bases matching TRBD1. Germline V gene sequence: CDR1 MNHEY, CDR2 SVGAGI. V lost 6 bases to trimming and J lost 6 bases; unmatched junction nucleotides: 10. This CDR3 contains 14 residues. Here the CDR3 DNA reads TGTGCCAGCAGAGAACAGGGGATAGAAGATGGCTACACCTTC. Its protein product is CASREQGIEDGYTF.

V usage is TRBV10-2 and J usage is TRBJ2-3, with D uncertain. V dropped 9 bases and J dropped 4 bases, with 11 bases sitting between them. Germline V CDR1 and CDR2: WSHSY, SAAADI. This CDR3 has 12 amino acids. Here the CDR3 DNA reads TGCGCCAGTCACCAGAGCGCAGATACGCAGTATTTT. It translates to CASHQSADTQYF.